Below are 23 T cell receptor beta chains sequenced from a single sample in a study of blood T cell repertoires in COVID-19 (dated by TCRdb to the early 2020s). Library method: the immunoSEQ multiplex PCR assay. The table was pulled from immuneACCESS by TCRdb, which kept in-frame rearrangements only. Such tables lose some clones; where checked, under half of the loss comes from unresolved V genes, and the rest has no known cause. This sample holds around 380,000 clones; over 65% were observed only once. The ten largest clones represent more than 0.95% of the sample. Input material: peripheral blood. These receptors originate from a human donor with acute or convalescent COVID-19. The donor label of this sample is uncertain.

V usage is TRBV18 and J usage is TRBJ2-1, with 9 bases fitting TRBD1. With 3 bases clipped from V and 1 base from J, the junction kept 10 bases outside the gene matches. The CDR3 sequence is 18 residues long. Germline-derived CDR1 and CDR2 are KGHSH and LQKENI. The CDR3 DNA sequence: TGTGCCAGCTCACCTTCAACACCGACAGGGGGGTCCTACAATGAGCAGTTCTTC. Residues: CASSPSTPTGGSYNEQFF.

The CDR3 sequence: CASSRTTNTEAFF. CDR3 sequence (DNA): TGTGCCAGCAGCAGGACAACGAACACTGAAGCTTTCTTT. This chain uses TRBV3-1 (or the pseudogene TRBV3-2) with TRBJ1-1, with D possibly matching TRBD1 (5 bases). Trimming removed 5 bases at V and 1 base at J, with 8 bases between. CDR3 length: 13 residues. CDR1 and CDR2 from the germline V gene are LGHDT and YNNKEL (reference sequence).

The V call is TRBV12-2, the J call TRBJ1-2; the table's TRBD1 call for D was not verified on the DNA. TRBV12-2 is reported as a pseudogene. This CDR3 contains 15 residues. CDR3 amino acids: CASRLKGTGIYGYTF. As DNA, the CDR3 is TGTGCAAGTCGCTTAAAGGGGACAGGGATATATGGCTACACCTTC.

This chain links TRBV6-2 or TRBV6-3 with TRBJ1-1; tentatively, D is TRBD1 (6 bases). The CDR3 sequence is 13 residues long. V was trimmed by 6 bases and J by 1 base, leaving 9 bases between them. From germline, CDR1 is MNHEY and CDR2 SVGEGT. CDR3 sequence reads: CASSQQGNTEAFF. For the CDR3, the DNA is TGTGCCAGCAGCCAACAGGGGAACACTGAAGCTTTCTTT.

The chain employs TRBV27 and TRBJ2-3, with 7 positions matching TRBD1. The CDR3 totals 16 residues. Germline CDR1 MNHEY, CDR2 SMNVEV (reference sequence). The J segment lost 0 bases and the V segment lost 4 bases, leaving 7 bases of the junction unmatched. The CDR3 DNA reads TGTGCCAGCAGTTCGGGGACAGCCCCTAGCACAGATACGCAGTATTTT. It codes for CASSSGTAPSTDTQYF.

The J gene is TRBJ2-1, the V gene TRBV27; 7 bases match TRBD1. This CDR3 contains 16 residues. In germline, CDR1 is MNHEY, CDR2 SMNVEV (reference sequence). V lost 0 bases, J lost 0 bases, and 2 bases stayed unmatched. CDR3 loop: CASSLSAGGSYNEQFF. The DNA for the CDR3 is TGTGCCAGCAGTTTATCTGCAGGGGGCTCCTACAATGAGCAGTTCTTC.

The CDR3 coding sequence is TGTGCCAGCAGCCTGTTAGCGGGAGGGACTTACAATGAGCAGTTCTTC. It encodes CASSLLAGGTYNEQFF. This chain joins TRBV7-9 and TRBJ2-1; 11 nucleotides line up with TRBD2. The CDR3 covers 16 residues. Per germline, CDR1 SEHNR and CDR2 FQNEAQ (reference sequence). J was trimmed by 4 bases and V by 5 bases; bases with no gene match: 7.

The chain has TRBV15 and TRBJ2-6; no clear D gene. V gave up 4 bases and J gave up 0 bases, with 16 bases separating them. The CDR3 is made up of 18 amino acids. Germline values: CDR1 LNHNV, CDR2 YYDKDF (reference sequence). The CDR3 bases are TGTGCCACCAGCAAGCTATCGGGTTCCCGCTCTGGGGCCAACGTCCTGACTTTC. As protein: CATSKLSGSRSGANVLTF.

This clone showed up many times. The CDR3 sequence: CASSDTGQGVNTEAFF. The DNA of the CDR3 is TGTGCCAGCAGCGACACGGGACAGGGGGTGAACACTGAAGCTTTCTTT. This chain uses TRBV13 with TRBJ1-1; 11 positions match TRBD1. The ends lost 5 bases at V and 0 bases at J; junction bases unmatched: 5. The CDR3 contains 16 residues. Germline V gives CDR1 PRHDT, CDR2 FYEKMQ (reference sequence).

This chain uses TRBV3-1 (or the pseudogene TRBV3-2) with TRBJ2-7; D may be TRBD2 (6 bases). The CDR3 spans 16 residues. Germline CDR1 is LGHDT and CDR2 is YNNKEL (reference sequence). Trimming took 2 bases from V and 4 from J, leaving 18 bases between them. CDR3 coding DNA: TGTGCCAGCAGCCAACACGGTGGGGGGTCTTCGTACGAGCAGTACTTC. Its protein product is CASSQHGGGSSYEQYF.

This clone has just one count. The chain recombines TRBV28 with TRBJ1-5; 9 bases map to TRBD1. Germline CDR1 reads MDHEN; CDR2 reads SYDVKM. CDR3 length equals 14 residues. The trim removed 6 bases at V and 8 bases at J, leaving 8 bases unmatched. The chain's CDR3 is CASSTNRGREPQHF. CDR3 bases: TGTGCCAGCAGCACAAACAGGGGGCGGGAGCCCCAGCATTTT.

This chain links TRBV11-2 with TRBJ1-1, with D uncertain. V lost 1 base to trimming and J lost 7 bases, with 16 bases between them. Germline-derived CDR1 and CDR2 are SGHAT and FQNNGV. The CDR3 sequence is 15 residues long. The CDR3 spells CASSLVGSGGSEAFF. CDR3 nucleotides: TGTGCCAGCAGCTTAGTGGGGAGCGGTGGCAGTGAAGCTTTCTTT.

This clone came up a few times. The rearrangement uses TRBV29-1 and TRBJ1-2; D may be TRBD1 (5 bases). Deletions cut 3 bases from V and 6 bases from J, with 14 bases between. This CDR3 is 13 amino acids long. Germline V gene data show CDR1 as SQVTM and CDR2 as ANQGSEA. CDR3 sequence (DNA): TGCAGCGTTGAGGGAGGGGATGTAAATGGCTACACCTTC. The encoded protein is CSVEGGDVNGYTF.

The chain is built from TRBV4-1 and TRBJ1-4; 7 nucleotides agree with TRBD1. The germline gives CDR1 MGHRA, CDR2 YSYEKL. Unmatched junction bases numbered 2, after V lost 2 bases and J lost 2 bases. The CDR3 length is 15 residues. The CDR3 loop reads CASSQRGQTNEKLFF. The CDR3 DNA sequence: TGCGCCAGCAGCCAACGGGGACAGACTAATGAAAAACTGTTTTTT.

The chain uses TRBV5-1 and TRBJ1-1; the match to TRBD1 covers 8 bases. This CDR3 contains 19 residues. V was clipped by 3 bases and J by 8 bases; unmatched bases: 24. CDR1 is SGHRS and CDR2 is YFSETQ in the germline V gene. CDR3 protein: CASSSVTRLPPTGEEEAFF. CDR3 DNA: TGCGCCAGCAGCTCGGTCACCCGACTTCCCCCGACAGGGGAAGAGGAAGCTTTCTTT.

DNA for the CDR3: TGTGCCAGCTCATCCACAGGGAGTGGAAACACCATATATTTT. It is translated as CASSSTGSGNTIYF. This rearrangement joins TRBV18 to TRBJ1-3, with a weak D call TRBD1 (6 bases). CDR3 size: 14 residues. Per the germline V gene, CDR1 is KGHSH and CDR2 is LQKENI. Trimming stripped 5 bases from V and 3 bases from J, with 11 bases between.

This clone was recorded a few times. The V and J genes are TRBV5-4 and TRBJ1-4; no clear D gene. V was shortened by 0 bases and J by 4 bases, with 13 bases between the two germline ends. CDR1 is SGHNT, CDR2 YYREEE, per germline (reference sequence). This CDR3 has 16 residues. The CDR3 spells CASSLGQSTGNEKLFF. CDR3 bases: TGTGCCAGCAGCTTGGGGCAGTCGACGGGTAATGAAAAACTGTTTTTT.

J is TRBJ2-5 and V is TRBV19; D is uncertain. Germline V CDR1 and CDR2: LNHDA, SQIVND (reference sequence). The CDR3 has 11 amino acids. The V gene lost 6 bases and the J gene lost 5 bases, with 7 bases spanning the gap. CDR3 DNA sequence: TGTGCCAGTAGCGAGTGGGAGACCCAGTACTTC. Translating gives CASSEWETQYF.

The V and J genes are TRBV5-4 and TRBJ1-2; TRBD1 aligns across 8 bases. Germline V CDR1 and CDR2: SGHNT, YYREEE (reference sequence). This CDR3 contains 15 residues. CDR3 residues: CATSGGALGLYGYTF. Written as DNA, the CDR3 is TGTGCTACCTCAGGGGGCGCCTTAGGCCTCTATGGCTACACCTTC.

The chain employs TRBV19 and TRBJ2-1, with TRBD1 as a possible D gene (5 bases). V was cut by 5 bases and J by 7 bases, with 12 bases left in between. Germline loops: CDR1 LNHDA, CDR2 SQIVND (reference sequence). The CDR3 has 13 amino acids. As DNA, the CDR3 is TGTGCCAGTAGTCTCGGAACAGGAAATGAGCAGTTCTTC. Translated: CASSLGTGNEQFF.

This sequence joins TRBV9 and TRBJ2-1; 7 nucleotides align to TRBD1. Per the germline V gene, CDR1 is SGDLS and CDR2 is YYNGEE. This CDR3 is 14 amino acids long. V lost 7 bases to trimming and J lost 0 bases; unmatched junction nucleotides: 4. The CDR3 coding sequence is TGTGCCAGCGGCCGGGACAGCTCCTACAATGAGCAGTTCTTC. This codes for CASGRDSSYNEQFF.

The V call is TRBV2, the J call TRBJ2-3, with TRBD2 as a possible D gene (6 bases). The germline CDR1 and CDR2 sequences are SNHLY and FYNNEI. The CDR3 is 15 amino acids. Between the trimmed V and J ends, which lost 3 bases and 0 bases, there was a span of 10 bases. The CDR3 reads CASSDQGLSTDTQYF. As DNA, the CDR3 is TGTGCCAGCAGTGACCAGGGACTTAGCACAGATACGCAGTATTTT.

The V gene is TRBV9, the J gene TRBJ1-3; weak D call: TRBD1 (5 bases). The ends were cut back, 0 bases at V and 2 bases at J, with 6 bases in the middle. CDR3 length: 14 residues. Per the germline V gene, CDR1 is SGDLS and CDR2 is YYNGEE. CDR3 sequence (DNA): TGTGCCAGCAGCGTAGGGACAACTGGAAACACCATATATTTT. Translated, it gives CASSVGTTGNTIYF.